The clone carrying this T cell receptor (beta chain) was seen only a few times. This sample stems from a study of T cells in Graves' hyperthyroidism and ophthalmopathy. RNA transcripts gave rise to amplified TCR beta CDR3 regions. Initially, a first-round RT-PCR of the TCR CDR3 employed the HTBI primer set. TCRdb used MiXCR to reprocess the multiplex PCR reads, holding one entry per CDR3 protein. The sample has more than 350,000 distinct CDR3 sequences, about a sixth seen once. This clonotype originated in a woman aged 30 to 39 with Graves' hyperthyroidism that later progressed to Graves' ophthalmopathy. Sequenced sample: blood.

CDR3 in DNA: TGCGCCAGCAGCCTCTGGCAGGATCAGCCCCAGCATTTT. This sequence encodes CASSLWQDQPQHF. V and J are TRBV4-1 and TRBJ1-5, with D unclear. Germline lookup yields CDR1 MGHRA and CDR2 YSYEKL. CDR3 length equals 13 residues. Deletions cut 4 bases from V and 5 bases from J, with 9 bases between.